The present T cell receptor (beta chain) was sequenced within a study of shared clonotypes between healthy human individuals. Notes on this clone: The sample holds other DNA sequences that translate to the same CDR3.

The assay was immunoSEQ multiplex PCR, and TCRdb's table has in-frame clones only and misses some. The sample contains just over 2,000,000 clones, roughly 94% of which appear only once. Sequences were obtained from naive CD4+ T cells sorted from blood. Specified subset: CD45RA+ positively selected. This TCR derives from a man aged 18 to 30 in good health.

DNA for the CDR3: TGTGCCAGCAGTTCCCGGGGGAGTGGCACAGATACGCAGTATTTT. It specifies CASSSRGSGTDTQYF. The chain links TRBV6-6 to TRBJ2-3, with D perhaps TRBD2 (6 bases). This CDR3 comprises 15 residues. The ends were cut back, 4 bases at V and 1 base at J, with 12 bases in the middle. Germline V lookup: CDR1 MNHNY, CDR2 SVGAGI (reference sequence).